Presented here are 26 T cell receptor beta chains from one specimen sequenced in a study of control samples from healthy donors and cancer patients. Libraries were prepared by immunoSEQ multiplex PCR; TCRdb keeps only in-frame clonotypes and omits some of them. There are some 74,000 clones in the sample; 94% occur only once, and 2.8% lies in the top ten. The sequenced material came from blood. These receptors originate from a young woman in good health.

J is TRBJ1-1 and V is TRBV5-1; no definite D call. Germline values: CDR1 SGHRS, CDR2 YFSETQ. Deletions cut 6 bases from V and 4 bases from J, with 10 bases between. There are 12 residues in the CDR3. The CDR3: CASKTGSTEAFF. CDR3 in DNA: TGCGCCAGCAAAACGGGGAGCACTGAAGCTTTCTTT.

This chain uses TRBV29-1 with TRBJ1-5, with TRBD1 as a possible D gene (5 bases). V dropped 7 bases and J dropped 0 bases, with 13 bases sitting between them. CDR1 and CDR2 (germline): SQVTM, ANQGSEA. The CDR3 covers 14 residues. The CDR3: CSARDGNSNQPQHF. The CDR3 DNA sequence: TGCAGCGCAAGGGACGGGAATAGCAATCAGCCCCAGCATTTT.

The genes are TRBV3-1 (or the pseudogene TRBV3-2) and TRBJ2-1; the D is unclear. The germline V gene has CDR1 LGHDT and CDR2 YNNKEL (reference sequence). Trimming cost V 4 bases and J 0 bases, with 7 bases left between them. CDR3 length: 14 amino acids. The CDR3 spells CASSPYDSYNEQFF. The CDR3 nucleotides read TGTGCCAGCAGCCCCTACGACTCCTACAATGAGCAGTTCTTC.

This rearrangement joins TRBV11-2 to TRBJ1-3; unclear D gene. Germline CDR1 reads SGHAT; CDR2 reads FQNNGV. Deletions cut 2 bases from V and 0 bases from J, with 17 bases between. The CDR3 is made up of 18 amino acids. This CDR3 reads CASSLLAPGPFSGNTIYF. The CDR3 bases are TGTGCCAGCAGCTTATTAGCCCCCGGGCCCTTCTCTGGAAACACCATATATTTT.

This rearrangement joins TRBV5-1 to TRBJ1-2; TRBD1 matches 7 bases. Per germline, CDR1 SGHRS and CDR2 YFSETQ. The CDR3 runs to 20 residues. Germline trimming cut 2 bases from V and 1 base from J; bases unmatched to any gene: 20. DNA of the CDR3: TGCGCCAGCAGCTTAGCCACTGCTCCAGGGGGGACACTGATTAACTATGGCTACACCTTC. Amino acid sequence: CASSLATAPGGTLINYGYTF.

This chain uses TRBV28 with TRBJ1-5; a possible D gene is TRBD1 (5 bases). Germline CDR1 is MDHEN and CDR2 is SYDVKM. V lost 2 bases to trimming and J lost 1 base, with 12 bases between them. The CDR3 is made up of 16 amino acids. The CDR3 protein is CASSLPPGQSNQPQHF. The CDR3 DNA sequence: TGTGCCAGCAGTTTACCCCCAGGGCAAAGCAATCAGCCCCAGCATTTT.

V usage is TRBV5-8 and J usage is TRBJ1-1; D unresolved. The CDR3 runs 14 residues. V lost 5 bases, J lost 0 bases, and 11 bases lay in between. Germline lookup yields CDR1 SGHTS and CDR2 YDEGEE. This CDR3 reads CASSLRALNTEAFF. In DNA form, the CDR3 reads TGTGCCAGCAGTTTGAGGGCTTTGAACACTGAAGCTTTCTTT.

V gene TRBV10-2 combines with J gene TRBJ1-1; TRBD1 is a possible D gene (5 bases). Trimming pared 7 bases from V and 5 bases from J, leaving 17 bases between. The CDR3 totals 14 residues. Germline V CDR1 and CDR2: WSHSY, SAAADI. As DNA, the CDR3 is TGCGCCAGCATTCTCCGGGGGGGAGGTACTGAAGCTTTCTTT. Translation: CASILRGGGTEAFF.

The J gene is TRBJ1-4, the V gene TRBV6-1; the D is unclear. The CDR3 runs to 14 residues. CDR1 MNHNS and CDR2 SASEGT come from the germline V gene. Trimming shortened V by 1 base and J by 8 bases, and 11 bases separated the two germline ends. DNA for the CDR3: TGTGCCAGCAGTGAAGTGGCCGCCGGGGAAAAACTGTTTTTT. This gives the protein CASSEVAAGEKLFF.

The chain combines TRBV30 with TRBJ1-6; D call uncertain. The CDR3 loop spans 16 amino acids. Germline CDR1 reads GTSNPN; CDR2 reads SVGIG (reference sequence). Between the trimmed V and J ends, which lost 5 bases and 0 bases, there was a span of 14 bases. The CDR3 region is CAWVGPRSSYNSPLHF. In DNA, the CDR3 is TGTGCCTGGGTGGGCCCAAGGAGCTCCTATAATTCACCCCTCCACTTT.

The gene calls are TRBV9 and TRBJ1-1, with TRBD1 matching 8 bases. Germline CDR1 reads SGDLS; CDR2 reads YYNGEE. The V segment lost 2 bases and the J segment 3 bases; nucleotides outside the gene matches: 3. The CDR3 runs to 14 residues. The CDR3 loop reads CASSVDRVDTEAFF. CDR3 nucleotide sequence: TGTGCCAGCAGCGTGGACAGGGTGGACACTGAAGCTTTCTTT. The entire variable domain, with the rest obtained from reference TRBV9 and TRBJ1-1, is as follows: DSGVTQTPKHLITATGQRVTLRCSPRSGDLSVYWYQQSLDQGLQFLIQYYNGEERAKGNILERFSAQQFPDLHSELNLSSLELGDSALYFCASSVDRVDTEAFFGQGTRLTVV.

The chain combines TRBV9 with TRBJ1-1; D uncertain. V shed 7 bases and J shed 10 bases, with 17 bases lying between them. CDR3 length: 12 amino acids. CDR1 and CDR2 (germline): SGDLS, YYNGEE. This chain's CDR3 is CASAPPSLGAFF. As DNA, the CDR3 is TGTGCCAGCGCGCCCCCGTCCCTGGGAGCTTTCTTT.

This clone occurred a few times. V usage is TRBV6-1 and J usage is TRBJ2-7, with D perhaps matching TRBD1 or TRBD2 (5 bases each). This CDR3 spans 14 amino acids. V was trimmed by 3 bases and J by 2 bases, leaving 11 bases between them. Germline CDR1 reads MNHNS; CDR2 reads SASEGT. The CDR3 DNA sequence: TGTGCCAGCAGTGACGAGGGGCCCACCTACGAGCAGTACTTC. Translation gives CASSDEGPTYEQYF.

The CDR3 loop reads CASSESSGQGALSTQYF. In DNA, the CDR3 is TGCGCCAGCAGTGAGTCGTCGGGACAGGGGGCGCTAAGTACGCAGTATTTT. The rearrangement uses TRBV10-1 and TRBJ2-3; 12 positions agree with TRBD1. The CDR3 loop spans 17 amino acids. The J segment lost 8 bases and the V segment lost 0 bases, leaving 9 bases of the junction unmatched. From germline, CDR1 is WNHNN and CDR2 SYGVQD (reference sequence).

V and J are TRBV7-6 and TRBJ2-1, with 9 nucleotides matching TRBD2. The V gene end was trimmed by 3 bases and the J gene end by 7 bases; junction bases not matched to a gene: 4. CDR3 length: 14 residues. The germline gives CDR1 SGHVS, CDR2 FNYEAQ. The CDR3 is CASSFGGGANEQFF. The CDR3 DNA reads as TGTGCCAGCAGCTTTGGCGGGGGGGCAAATGAGCAGTTCTTC.

CDR3 in DNA: TGTGCCAACAAAGGGGAGATTTCAAACACTGAAGCTTTCTTT. This encodes CANKGEISNTEAFF. This sequence joins TRBV2 and TRBJ1-1; weak D call: TRBD1 (5 bases). The CDR3 sequence is 14 residues long. Germline CDR1 SNHLY, CDR2 FYNNEI. The V gene lost 10 bases and the J gene lost 2 bases, with 17 bases spanning the gap.

The chain joins TRBV14 to TRBJ1-1; no reliable D call. The CDR3 totals 14 residues. The V and J ends lost 4 bases and 3 bases respectively, with 12 bases between them. Germline CDR1 and CDR2: SGHDN and FVKESK. The CDR3 here is CASSRRPWDTEAFF. CDR3 sequence (DNA): TGTGCCAGCAGCCGTCGACCCTGGGACACTGAAGCTTTCTTT.

This clone appeared once. The chain employs TRBV7-9 and TRBJ1-1; D is uncertain. Germline-derived CDR1 and CDR2 are SEHNR and FQNEAQ (reference sequence). The length of the CDR3 is 11 residues. Trimming pared 3 bases from V and 6 bases from J, leaving 5 bases between. CDR3 region: CASSFGPEAFF. The CDR3 DNA is TGTGCCAGCAGCTTCGGTCCTGAAGCTTTCTTT.

This chain connects TRBV30 to TRBJ1-4, with D possibly matching TRBD1 (6 bases). This CDR3 is built from 14 residues. CDR1 GTSNPN and CDR2 SVGIG come from the germline V gene (reference sequence). Trimming cost V 3 bases and J 3 bases, with 11 bases left between them. DNA of the CDR3: TGTGCCTGGAGGACAAGGACAGCTAATGAAAAACTGTTTTTT. Amino acids: CAWRTRTANEKLFF.

This clone was detected only once. This chain uses TRBV5-1 with TRBJ2-2; tentatively, D is TRBD2 (5 bases). Germline CDR1 reads SGHRS; CDR2 reads YFSETQ. The CDR3 loop spans 14 amino acids. This CDR3 is CGAWVSVRWGELFF. In DNA form, the CDR3 reads TGCGGGGCGTGGGTTAGCGTTAGGTGGGGGGAGCTGTTTTTT.

The V and J genes are TRBV19 and TRBJ2-2; TRBD2 matches 7 bases. The CDR3 sequence is 15 residues long. Germline CDR1 and CDR2: LNHDA and SQIVND (reference sequence). V lost 4 bases and J lost 5; bases outside the gene matches: 7. CDR3 residues: CASSKNRGDTGELFF. CDR3 nucleotides: TGTGCCAGTAGTAAGAACCGGGGGGATACCGGGGAGCTGTTTTTT.

This clone was picked up a small number of times. The J gene is TRBJ2-3, the V gene TRBV27; 13 bases map to TRBD2. Germline lookup yields CDR1 MNHEY and CDR2 SMNVEV (reference sequence). CDR3 length: 15 residues. V shed 6 bases and J 4 bases; nucleotides not matched to a gene: 4. The CDR3 is CASRYGTSGADTQYF. The DNA of the CDR3 is TGTGCCAGCAGGTATGGGACTAGCGGGGCAGATACGCAGTATTTT.

CDR3 region: CSVEEGGGGEWETQYF. For the CDR3, the DNA is TGCAGCGTTGAAGAGGGCGGCGGGGGGGAGTGGGAGACCCAGTACTTC. The genes are TRBV29-1 and TRBJ2-5; TRBD2 matches 9 bases. CDR1 SQVTM and CDR2 ANQGSEA come from the germline V gene. The J segment lost 5 bases and the V segment lost 0 bases, leaving 10 bases of the junction unmatched. The CDR3 is made up of 16 amino acids.

The chain has TRBV28 and TRBJ2-3, with TRBD2 matching 13 bases. Trimming removed 4 bases from V and 4 bases from J; junction bases left unmatched: 8. CDR1 MDHEN and CDR2 SYDVKM come from the germline V gene. CDR3 length: 17 amino acids. This chain's CDR3 is CASSSPTSGGTADTQYF. Here the CDR3 DNA reads TGTGCCAGCAGTTCCCCGACTAGCGGGGGGACAGCAGATACGCAGTATTTT. Drawing the rest from reference TRBV28 and TRBJ2-3, the complete variable domain is DVKVTQSSRYLVKRTGEKVFLECVQDMDHENMFWYRQDPGLGLRLIYFSYDVKMKEKGDIPEGYSVSREKKERFSLILESASTNQTSMYLCASSSPTSGGTADTQYFGPGTRLTVL.

This chain links TRBV5-1 with TRBJ1-1; D not certain. Between the trimmed V and J ends, which lost 4 bases and 1 base, there was a span of 17 bases. This CDR3 comprises 16 residues. Germline V gene lookup returns CDR1 SGHRS and CDR2 YFSETQ. CDR3 nucleotide sequence: TGCGCCAGCAGCCGACTAACCGGGCCAAGGAACACTGAAGCTTTCTTT. Its translation is CASSRLTGPRNTEAFF.

V is TRBV3-1 (or the pseudogene TRBV3-2) and J is TRBJ2-5; 9 bases are shared with TRBD2. The CDR3 length is 15 residues. Trimming cost V 3 bases and J 5 bases; bases outside gene matches: 7. CDR1 and CDR2 (germline): LGHDT, YNNKEL (reference sequence). CDR3 coding DNA: TGTGCCAGCAGCCACGGCGGGGGGGAAAGGGAGACCCAGTACTTC. It yields the protein CASSHGGGERETQYF.